The rows below give T cell receptor beta chains drawn from one sample of a study of CD8 T cells in ankylosing spondylitis. MiXCR, applied by TCRdb to the 5' RACE reads, yields one record per CDR3 protein. The sample yields about 250,000 distinct CDR3 sequences, about 24% seen once. Sequenced: blood, either unsorted or a sorted T cell fraction (not recorded which). Receptors originate from a male donor with ankylosing spondylitis or in good health (not recorded which). The CDR3 runs from the conserved cysteine through the conserved F or W. The D gene is left open where the match is weak. The size entry is marked missing in some rows and otherwise reads once, few, many or a size class.

V gene	J gene	D gene	clone size	CDR3 protein	CDR3 DNA
TRBV11-2	TRBJ2-7	NA	NA	CASSLVPGESSYEQYF	TGTGCCAGCAGCTTAGTGCCGGGGGAGAGCTCCTACGAGCAGTACTTC
TRBV27	TRBJ2-3	TRBD2	few	CASSGGADTQYF	TGTGCCAGCAGCGGGGGGGCAGATACGCAGTATTTT
TRBV29-1	TRBJ2-3	NA	NA	CSVSGSELDTQYF	TGCAGCGTGTCAGGGTCGGAACTGGATACGCAGTATTTT
TRBV20-1	TRBJ2-2	NA	NA	CSARVSSATANTGELFF	TGCAGTGCTAGAGTATCGTCTGCGACAGCGAACACCGGGGAGCTGTTTTTT
TRBV28	TRBJ1-4	NA	NA	CASSSRPSQKLFF	TGTGCCAGCAGTTCCCGCCCTAGCCAAAAACTGTTTTTT
TRBV10-2	TRBJ2-1	NA	NA	CASSEGGHEQFF	TGCGCCAGCAGTGAGGGGGGTCATGAGCAGTTCTTC
TRBV12-3/TRBV12-4	TRBJ2-3	NA	few	CASSGWTETTDTQYF	TGTGCCAGCAGTGGATGGACAGAGACCACAGATACGCAGTATTTT
TRBV18	TRBJ2-7	TRBD1	few	CASSPQGAGEQYF	TGTGCCAGCTCACCGCAGGGGGCCGGTGAGCAGTACTTC
TRBV9	TRBJ2-2	TRBD2	many	CASSLSVEGLAGVLRELFF	TGTGCCAGCAGCCTATCGGTTGAGGGACTAGCGGGGGTTCTGAGGGAGCTGTTTTTT
TRBV12-3/TRBV12-4	TRBJ2-7	TRBD1	few	CASSRDSAYEQYF	TGTGCCAGCAGCAGGGACAGTGCCTACGAGCAGTACTTC
TRBV6-1	TRBJ2-1	NA	NA	CASRDRDKGNNEQFF	TGTGCCAGCAGGGACCGGGACAAGGGGAACAATGAGCAGTTCTTC
TRBV15	TRBJ1-5	NA	NA	CATSRDWQGGNQPQHF	TGTGCCACCAGCAGAGATTGGCAGGGTGGGAATCAGCCCCAGCATTTT
TRBV7-6	TRBJ2-7	NA	few	CASSHGQKNSEQYF	TGTGCCAGCAGCCACGGACAGAAAAACTCCGAGCAGTACTTC
TRBV20-1	TRBJ2-5	TRBD1	few	CSATRAGGRETQYF	TGCAGTGCAACGCGCGCAGGGGGCCGTGAGACCCAGTACTTC
TRBV18	TRBJ2-1	NA	NA	CASSPGRDNEQFF	TGTGCCAGCTCACCCGGCCGGGACAATGAGCAGTTCTTC
TRBV10-3	TRBJ2-3	NA	NA	CAISERVSLATDTQYF	TGTGCCATCAGTGAGCGTGTCAGTTTAGCCACAGATACGCAGTATTTT
TRBV5-1	TRBJ2-1	TRBD2	NA	CASSLAVAGVNEQFF	TGCGCCAGCAGCTTGGCGGTAGCGGGGGTTAATGAGCAGTTCTTC
TRBV20-1	TRBJ2-2	NA	NA	CSASAPRVGELFF	TGCAGTGCTAGCGCCCCCCGGGTCGGGGAGCTGTTTTTT
TRBV12-3/TRBV12-4	TRBJ2-1	NA	few	CASRPSHGVNEQFF	TGTGCCAGCAGACCCAGTCACGGGGTCAATGAGCAGTTCTTC
TRBV28	TRBJ2-7	NA	NA	CASGSRDHPSYEQYF	TGTGCCAGCGGAAGCAGGGACCATCCCTCCTACGAGCAGTACTTC
TRBV20-1	TRBJ2-1	TRBD2	few	CSATLTRGVESSYNEQFF	TGCAGTGCGACCCTAACGCGGGGGGTTGAAAGCTCCTACAATGAGCAGTTCTTC
TRBV6-1	TRBJ2-1	NA	few	CASSPYSGPQQFF	TGTGCCAGCAGTCCCTACTCAGGACCACAGCAGTTCTTC
TRBV29-1	TRBJ2-1	NA	NA	CSAGPQRDEQFF	TGCAGCGCTGGCCCCCAACGGGATGAGCAGTTCTTC
TRBV29-1	TRBJ2-2	NA	many	CSVGLVRTGELFF	TGCAGCGTGGGTCTAGTTCGCACCGGGGAGCTGTTTTTT
TRBV20-1	TRBJ2-7	NA	many	CSARVRSSVSSYEQYF	TGCAGTGCGAGGGTGCGGTCGTCCGTGAGCTCCTACGAGCAGTACTTC
TRBV7-9	TRBJ2-6	NA	NA	CASSRGGGAGVANVLTF	TGTGCCAGCAGCCGTGGAGGGGGGGCAGGAGTGGCCAACGTCCTGACTTTC
TRBV2	TRBJ2-5	NA	many	CASSWAGRETQYF	TGTGCCAGCAGTTGGGCGGGCCGAGAGACCCAGTACTTC
TRBV24-1	TRBJ2-1	NA	few	CATSDPQGYNEQFF	TGTGCCACCAGTGACCCACAGGGTTACAATGAGCAGTTCTTC
TRBV20-1	TRBJ2-7	NA	NA	CSARDRLGFEQYF	TGCAGTGCTAGAGACCGACTGGGGTTCGAGCAGTACTTC
TRBV20-1	TRBJ2-4	TRBD1	NA	CSARDPGGRGRDIQYF	TGCAGTGCTAGAGATCCTGGGGGCAGGGGGAGAGACATTCAGTACTTC
TRBV6-1	TRBJ1-2	NA	NA	CASRAGGTYGYTF	TGTGCCAGCAGAGCGGGGGGGACCTATGGCTACACCTTC
TRBV29-1	TRBJ1-1	TRBD1	many	CSLTGTGGTEAFF	TGCAGTCTAACCGGGACAGGGGGCACTGAAGCTTTCTTT
TRBV29-1	TRBJ1-1	NA	NA	CSVDGRKNTEAFF	TGCAGCGTTGATGGACGGAAGAACACTGAAGCTTTCTTT
TRBV2	TRBJ1-5	NA	NA	CASSADTNQPQHF	TGTGCCAGCAGCGCGGACACAAATCAGCCCCAGCATTTT
TRBV6-5	TRBJ1-5	TRBD1	many	CASRQGDQPQHF	TGTGCCAGCAGGCAGGGGGATCAGCCCCAGCATTTT
TRBV12-3/TRBV12-4	TRBJ2-3	TRBD2	few	CASSLEIAGGSRATDTQYF	TGTGCCAGCAGTTTAGAAATAGCGGGGGGTTCTAGAGCCACAGATACGCAGTATTTT
TRBV29-1	TRBJ2-1	NA	NA	CSVNPPSSYNEQFF	TGCAGCGTTAACCCACCGAGCTCCTACAATGAGCAGTTCTTC
TRBV20-1	TRBJ2-7	NA	NA	CSATIRGGTYEQYF	TGCAGTGCTACTATCAGGGGGGGAACCTACGAGCAGTACTTC
TRBV11-1	TRBJ2-2	TRBD2	NA	CASSSPGGQYTGELFF	TGTGCCAGCAGCTCCCCGGGGGGGCAGTACACCGGGGAGCTGTTTTTT
TRBV29-1	TRBJ2-2	NA	few	CSVEDRLDTGELFF	TGCAGCGTTGAAGACCGTCTTGACACCGGGGAGCTGTTTTTT
TRBV6-1	TRBJ1-6	TRBD1	many	CASSEGTANSPLHF	TGTGCCAGCAGTGAGGGGACAGCAAATTCACCCCTCCACTTT
TRBV29-1	TRBJ2-3	TRBD2	few	CSVEGTSVSTDTQYF	TGCAGCGTTGAAGGGACTAGCGTTAGCACAGATACGCAGTATTTT
TRBV3-1	TRBJ2-4	NA	NA	CASSPREDIQYF	TGTGCCAGCAGCCCAAGGGAGGACATTCAGTACTTC
TRBV29-1	TRBJ2-1	NA	NA	CSVRGRAYNEQFF	TGCAGCGTTAGAGGGCGGGCCTACAATGAGCAGTTCTTC
TRBV20-1	TRBJ2-3	TRBD2	many	CSATGGPDTQYF	TGCAGTGCTACGGGGGGGCCAGATACGCAGTATTTT
TRBV7-2	TRBJ2-2	TRBD2	many	CASSNSGGYNTGELFF	TGTGCCAGCAGCAACAGCGGGGGGTATAACACCGGGGAGCTGTTTTTT
TRBV20-1	TRBJ2-1	NA	NA	CSARGPAGPYNEQFF	TGCAGTGCTAGAGGCCCCGCGGGGCCTTACAATGAGCAGTTCTTC
TRBV24-1	TRBJ2-3	NA	few	CATSEPGQDTQYF	TGTGCCACCAGTGAACCGGGACAAGATACGCAGTATTTT
TRBV12-3/TRBV12-4	TRBJ2-2	NA	many	CATRQANTGELFF	TGTGCCACCCGACAGGCAAACACCGGGGAGCTGTTTTTT
TRBV12-3/TRBV12-4	TRBJ2-1	NA	many	CASSFEAYNEQFF	TGTGCCAGCAGTTTCGAGGCGTACAATGAGCAGTTCTTC
TRBV12-3/TRBV12-4	TRBJ2-1	TRBD1	NA	CASSHRDRTYNEQFF	TGTGCCAGCAGTCACCGGGACAGGACTTACAATGAGCAGTTCTTC
TRBV7-8	TRBJ1-5	NA	many	CASSWAGGNNQPQHF	TGTGCCAGCAGCTGGGCGGGGGGAAACAATCAGCCCCAGCATTTT
TRBV19	TRBJ2-4	TRBD1	many	CASTWTGAKNIQYF	TGTGCCAGTACCTGGACAGGGGCCAAAAACATTCAGTACTTC
TRBV4-2	TRBJ1-5	NA	NA	CASSQDVRAPQHF	TGTGCCAGCAGCCAAGATGTCAGGGCTCCCCAGCATTTT
TRBV29-1	TRBJ2-3	NA	NA	CSAKSDTQYF	TGCAGCGCAAAGTCAGATACGCAGTATTTT
TRBV20-1	TRBJ1-1	NA	few	CSASPRGRTEAFF	TGCAGTGCTAGTCCCCGGGGTAGGACTGAAGCTTTCTTT
TRBV2	TRBJ1-1	NA	NA	CASSEVRDGEAFF	TGTGCCAGCAGTGAGGTGAGGGATGGTGAAGCTTTCTTT
TRBV7-9	TRBJ2-5	NA	many	CASSLAGVETQYF	TGTGCCAGCAGCTTGGCCGGGGTGGAGACCCAGTACTTC